This T cell receptor beta chain was observed in a study of blood T cell repertoires in COVID-19. Study background: The origin of the acute and convalescent COVID-19 samples was the United States, Italy and Spain. PBMCs, B-cell-depleted T cells, or T cells provided the cDNA or gDNA that made up the material.

Original methodology: Reference gene primer amplification yielded estimated nucleated cell counts. Profiling relied on immunoSEQ multiplex PCR, and the TCRdb table lists in-frame clones only, not all of them. That table furnishes V, J and clone size, whereas the DNA furnished D and trimming. The sample yields about 55,000 clones, roughly 90% seen once. This clone was counted only a few times. Trimming removed 7 bases from V and 0 bases from J, with 12 bases in between. The CDR3 is 14 amino acids. CDR1 is WNHNN and CDR2 is SYGVQD in the germline V gene (reference sequence). Sequencing input: peripheral blood. The sequence was collected from a human donor with active COVID-19. The donor label of this sample is uncertain. This chain connects TRBV10-1 to TRBJ1-1; the D gene is possibly TRBD1 (5 bases). Here the CDR3 reads CASNCRAMNTEAFF. The DNA for the CDR3 is TGCGCCAGCAACTGCAGGGCGATGAACACTGAAGCTTTCTTT.